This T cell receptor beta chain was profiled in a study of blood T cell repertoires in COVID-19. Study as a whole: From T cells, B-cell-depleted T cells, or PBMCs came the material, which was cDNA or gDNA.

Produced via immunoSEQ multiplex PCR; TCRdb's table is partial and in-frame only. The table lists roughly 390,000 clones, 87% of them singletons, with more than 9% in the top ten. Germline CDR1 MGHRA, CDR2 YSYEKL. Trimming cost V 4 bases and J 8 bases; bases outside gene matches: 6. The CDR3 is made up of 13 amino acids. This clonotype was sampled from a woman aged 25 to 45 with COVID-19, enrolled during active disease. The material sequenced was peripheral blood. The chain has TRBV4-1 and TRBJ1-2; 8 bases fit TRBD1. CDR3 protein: CASSLSRGLGYTF. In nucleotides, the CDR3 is TGCGCCAGCAGCCTCTCCAGGGGGCTGGGCTACACCTTC.